A selection of T cell receptor beta chains follows, all from one sample in a study of T cell responses to AZD1222 COVID-19 vaccine. TCRdb keeps only in-frame clones here, not all; method: immunoSEQ multiplex PCR. The table includes 100,000 to 150,000 clones, more than 70% detected once. Sequencing used peripheral blood, obtained 28 days after the second AZD1222 dose. These receptors originate from an adult who received the AZD1222 COVID-19 vaccine. The CDR3 runs from the conserved cysteine through the conserved F or W.

J | V | CDR3
TRBJ2-2 | TRBV27 | CASSLGQGAAGELFF
TRBJ2-1 | TRBV7-9 | CASSLRANYNEQFF
TRBJ2-2 | TRBV6-5 | CASSTPNTGELFF
TRBJ1-5 | TRBV6-5 | CASNGGPQPQHF
TRBJ1-3 | TRBV28 | CATRGSGNTIYF
TRBJ2-3 | TRBV16 | CASSPGQGVTDTQYF
TRBJ1-5 | TRBV7-2 | CASSGGEKPQHF
TRBJ1-2 | TRBV28 | CASLEVYGYTF
TRBJ1-1 | TRBV29-1 | CSVSGQNTEAFF
TRBJ1-1 | TRBV9 | CASSSKTGQNTEAFF
TRBJ2-7 | TRBV5-8 | CASARTVTYEQYF
TRBJ1-5 | TRBV19 | CASRPLLGPNQPQHF
TRBJ1-5 | TRBV15 | CATSRDYQPQHF
TRBJ1-2 | TRBV5-8 | CASSHRAPGGYTF
TRBJ1-2 | TRBV28 | CASRLQGFNYGYTF